The clone carrying this TCR beta chain was observed a few times. This entry comes from a study of blood T cell repertoires in COVID-19. Turning to the study itself: COVID-19 samples from acute and convalescent phases originated in the United States, Italy and Spain. In each case, the material was cDNA or gDNA derived from T cells, B-cell-depleted T cells, or PBMCs.

CDR3 length: 15 residues. Per the germline V gene, CDR1 is SGDLS and CDR2 is YYNGEE. Trimming took 4 bases from V and 7 from J; bases not matched to a gene: 7. Source study methods: Using reference gene primer amplification, nucleated cell counts were estimated. The assay was immunoSEQ multiplex PCR, and TCRdb's table has in-frame clones only and misses some. V, J and clone size derive from that table, while D and trimming were established from the DNA sequence. The table lists approximately 86,000 clones, 70% to 90% of them singletons. Sequencing used peripheral blood. This clonotype originated in a man aged 45-65 years with acute or convalescent COVID-19. This rearrangement joins TRBV9 to TRBJ2-1; 11 bases match TRBD1. For the CDR3, the DNA is TGTGCCAGCAGCCCCCAGGGACAGGGGGTAAATGAGCAGTTCTTC. Its translation: CASSPQGQGVNEQFF.